The clone carrying this T cell receptor (beta chain) has just a few counts. Sample time point: pre-treatment sample, taken before nivolumab and TIL therapy. The tumor samples were excised metastases, mostly pleural nodules or supraclavicular lymph nodes. These data belong to a study of TIL therapy for anti-PD-1-resistant metastatic lung cancer. The immunoSEQ assay was v3. TCRdb keeps only in-frame clones here, not all; method: immunoSEQ multiplex PCR. The data show 95,000 or so clones, about three fifths seen once. The source material was tumor tissue, sampled at baseline. This clonotype originated in a person aged 25-80 years with non-small cell lung cancer.

CDR3 loop: CASSLKQGYNSPLHF. As DNA, the CDR3 is TGTGCCAGCAGCTTGAAACAGGGGTATAATTCACCCCTCCACTTT. This chain links TRBV5-4 with TRBJ1-6; the match to TRBD1 covers 7 bases. Germline CDR1 SGHNT, CDR2 YYREEE (reference sequence). The CDR3 length is 15 residues. The trim removed 1 base at V and 4 bases at J, leaving 2 bases unmatched.